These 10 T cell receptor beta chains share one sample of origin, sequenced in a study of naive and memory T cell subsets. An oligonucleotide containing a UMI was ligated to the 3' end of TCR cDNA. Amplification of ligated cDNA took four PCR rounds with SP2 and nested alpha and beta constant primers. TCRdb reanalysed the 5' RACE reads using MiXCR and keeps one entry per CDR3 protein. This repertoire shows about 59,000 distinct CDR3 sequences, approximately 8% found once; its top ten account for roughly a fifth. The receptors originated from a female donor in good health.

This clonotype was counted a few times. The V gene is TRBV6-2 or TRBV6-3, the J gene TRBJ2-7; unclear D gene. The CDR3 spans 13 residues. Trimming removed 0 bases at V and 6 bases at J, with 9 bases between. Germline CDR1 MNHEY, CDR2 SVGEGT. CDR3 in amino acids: CASSYSTFAEQYF. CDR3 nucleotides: TGTGCCAGCAGTTACTCGACCTTCGCCGAGCAGTACTTC.

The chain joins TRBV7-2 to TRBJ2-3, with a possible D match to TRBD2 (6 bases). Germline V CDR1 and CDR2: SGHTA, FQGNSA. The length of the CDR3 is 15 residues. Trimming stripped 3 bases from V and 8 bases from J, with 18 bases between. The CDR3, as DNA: TGTGCCAGCAGCTTGGAGGGGTTGGGTGGTGGTACGCAGTATTTT. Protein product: CASSLEGLGGGTQYF.

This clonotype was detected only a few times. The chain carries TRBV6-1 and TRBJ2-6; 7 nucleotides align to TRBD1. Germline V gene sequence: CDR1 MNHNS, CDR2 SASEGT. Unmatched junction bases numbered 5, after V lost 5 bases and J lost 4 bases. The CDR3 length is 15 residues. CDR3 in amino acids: CASSRGQPGANVLTF. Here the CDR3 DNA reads TGTGCCAGCAGTAGGGGACAGCCAGGGGCCAACGTCCTGACTTTC.

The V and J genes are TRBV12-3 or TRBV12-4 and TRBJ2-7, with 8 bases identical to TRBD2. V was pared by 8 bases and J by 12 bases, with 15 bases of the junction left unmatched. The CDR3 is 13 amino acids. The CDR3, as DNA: TGTGCCAGCTCCGGGACTAGGGGCATAGGTTGGTACTTC. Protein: CASSGTRGIGWYF.

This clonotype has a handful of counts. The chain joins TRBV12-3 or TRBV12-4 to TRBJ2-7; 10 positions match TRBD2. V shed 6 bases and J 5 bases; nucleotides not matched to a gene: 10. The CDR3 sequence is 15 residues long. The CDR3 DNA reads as TGTGCCAGCAGCCCAGCGGGGGGGAGGGTAAACGAGCAGTACTTC. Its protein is CASSPAGGRVNEQYF.

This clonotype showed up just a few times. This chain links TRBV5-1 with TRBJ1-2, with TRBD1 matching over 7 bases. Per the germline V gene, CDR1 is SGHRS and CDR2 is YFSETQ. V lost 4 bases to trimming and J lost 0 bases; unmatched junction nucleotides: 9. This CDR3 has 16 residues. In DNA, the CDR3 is TGCGCCAGCAGCGTTGGGGACAGCAGACCTAACTATGGCTACACCTTC. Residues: CASSVGDSRPNYGYTF. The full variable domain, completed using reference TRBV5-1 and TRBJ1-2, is KAGVTQTPRYLIKTRGQQVTLSCSPISGHRSVSWYQQTPGQGLQFLFEYFSETQRNKGNFPGRFSGRQFSNSRSEMNVSTLELGDSALYLCASSVGDSRPNYGYTFGSGTRLTVV.

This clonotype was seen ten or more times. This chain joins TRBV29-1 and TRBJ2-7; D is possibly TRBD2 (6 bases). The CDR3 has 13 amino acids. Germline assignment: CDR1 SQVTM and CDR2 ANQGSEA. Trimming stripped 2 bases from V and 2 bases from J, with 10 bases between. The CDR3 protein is CSVERESPYEQYF. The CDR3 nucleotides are TGCAGCGTTGAACGGGAGTCCCCCTACGAGCAGTACTTC.

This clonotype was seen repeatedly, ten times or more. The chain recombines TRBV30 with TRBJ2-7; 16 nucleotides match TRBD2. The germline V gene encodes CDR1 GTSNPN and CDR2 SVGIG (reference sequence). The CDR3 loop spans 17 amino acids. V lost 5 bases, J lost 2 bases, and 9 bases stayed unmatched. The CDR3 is CAWSGTSGRAVPYEQYF. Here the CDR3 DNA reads TGTGCCTGGTCCGGGACTAGCGGGAGGGCAGTCCCCTACGAGCAGTACTTC.

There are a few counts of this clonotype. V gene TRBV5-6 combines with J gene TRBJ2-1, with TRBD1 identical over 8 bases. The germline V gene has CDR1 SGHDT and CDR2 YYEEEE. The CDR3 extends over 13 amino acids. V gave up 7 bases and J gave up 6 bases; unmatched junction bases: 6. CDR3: CASRGTGPNEQFF. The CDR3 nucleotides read TGTGCCAGCCGAGGGACAGGCCCCAATGAGCAGTTCTTC.

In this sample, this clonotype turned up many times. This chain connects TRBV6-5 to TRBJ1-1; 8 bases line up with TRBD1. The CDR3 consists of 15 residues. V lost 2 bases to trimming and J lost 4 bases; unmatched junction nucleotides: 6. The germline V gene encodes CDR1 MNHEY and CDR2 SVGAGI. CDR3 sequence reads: CASSYGDRLGTEAFF. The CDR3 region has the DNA TGTGCCAGCAGTTACGGGGACAGGTTAGGCACTGAAGCTTTCTTT.